This TCR beta chain is from a study of T cells in Graves' hyperthyroidism and ophthalmopathy. Study summary: Peripheral blood samples were taken at initial diagnosis, prior to any treatment.

Template material for amplifying TCR beta CDR3 regions consisted of RNA transcripts. The primer set for the first-round RT-PCR of the TCR CDR3 was HTBI. Via MiXCR, TCRdb re-called the multiplex PCR reads, giving one row per CDR3 protein. The sample has approximately 300,000 distinct CDR3 sequences; 17% are singletons. Uncontrolled infections, other autoimmune diseases, pregnancy or lactation led to exclusion of patients. In its sample, this clonotype was seen many times. Its target is unknown. CDR3 length: 17 amino acids. The V gene end was trimmed by 6 bases and the J gene end by 0 bases; junction bases not matched to a gene: 8. General observations from the study: Blood also showed most of the thyroid clonotypes that were expanded above 0.001.

The sequence came from an older woman with Graves' ophthalmopathy. The rearrangement joins TRBV12-3 or TRBV12-4 to TRBJ1-6; TRBD1 aligns across 7 bases. The sequencing sample was made of blood. In nucleotides, the CDR3 is TGTGCCAGCAGACCCGGGACAGCGAGCTCCTATAATTCACCCCTCCACTTT. This gives the protein CASRPGTASSYNSPLHF.